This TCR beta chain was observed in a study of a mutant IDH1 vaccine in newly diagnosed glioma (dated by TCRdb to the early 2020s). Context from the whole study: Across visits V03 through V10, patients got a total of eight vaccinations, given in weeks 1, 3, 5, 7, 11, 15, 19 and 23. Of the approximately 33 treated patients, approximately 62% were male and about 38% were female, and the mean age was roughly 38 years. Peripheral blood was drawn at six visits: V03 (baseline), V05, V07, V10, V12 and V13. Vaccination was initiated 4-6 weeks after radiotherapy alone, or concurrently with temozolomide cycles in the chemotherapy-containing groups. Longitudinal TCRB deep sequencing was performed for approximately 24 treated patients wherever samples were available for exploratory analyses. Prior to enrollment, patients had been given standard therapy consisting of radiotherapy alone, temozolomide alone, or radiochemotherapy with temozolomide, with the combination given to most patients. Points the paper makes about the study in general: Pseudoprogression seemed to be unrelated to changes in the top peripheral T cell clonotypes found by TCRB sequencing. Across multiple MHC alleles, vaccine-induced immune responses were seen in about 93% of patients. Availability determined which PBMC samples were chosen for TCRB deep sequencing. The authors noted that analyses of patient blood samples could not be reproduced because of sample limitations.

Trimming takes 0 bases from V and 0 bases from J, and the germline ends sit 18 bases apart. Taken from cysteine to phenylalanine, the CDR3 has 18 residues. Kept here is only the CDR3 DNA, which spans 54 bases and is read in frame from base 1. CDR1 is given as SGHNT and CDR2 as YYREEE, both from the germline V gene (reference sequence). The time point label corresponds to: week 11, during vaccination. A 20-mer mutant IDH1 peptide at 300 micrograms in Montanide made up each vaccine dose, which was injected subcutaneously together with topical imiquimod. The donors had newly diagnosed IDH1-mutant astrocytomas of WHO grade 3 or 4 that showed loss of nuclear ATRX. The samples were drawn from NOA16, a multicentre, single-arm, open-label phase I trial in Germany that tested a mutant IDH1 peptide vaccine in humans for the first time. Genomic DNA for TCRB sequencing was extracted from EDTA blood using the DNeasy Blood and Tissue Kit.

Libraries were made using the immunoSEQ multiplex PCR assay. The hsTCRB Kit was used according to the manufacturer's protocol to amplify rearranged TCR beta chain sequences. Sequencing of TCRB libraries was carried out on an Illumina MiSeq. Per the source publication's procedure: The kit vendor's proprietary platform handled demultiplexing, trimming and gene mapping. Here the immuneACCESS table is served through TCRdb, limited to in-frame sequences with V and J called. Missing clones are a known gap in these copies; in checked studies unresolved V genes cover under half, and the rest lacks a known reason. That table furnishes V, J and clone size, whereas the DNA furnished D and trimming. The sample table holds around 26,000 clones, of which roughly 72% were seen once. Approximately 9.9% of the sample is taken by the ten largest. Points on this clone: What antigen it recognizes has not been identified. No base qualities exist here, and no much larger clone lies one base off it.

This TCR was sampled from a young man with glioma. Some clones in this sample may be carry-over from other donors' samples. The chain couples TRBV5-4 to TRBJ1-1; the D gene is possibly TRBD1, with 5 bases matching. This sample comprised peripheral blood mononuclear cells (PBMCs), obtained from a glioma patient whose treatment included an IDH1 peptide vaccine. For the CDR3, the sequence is CASSLALGQGIVNTEAFF. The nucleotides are TGTGCCAGCAGCTTGGCGTTGGGGCAGGGAATTGTGAACACTGAAGCTTTCTTT.